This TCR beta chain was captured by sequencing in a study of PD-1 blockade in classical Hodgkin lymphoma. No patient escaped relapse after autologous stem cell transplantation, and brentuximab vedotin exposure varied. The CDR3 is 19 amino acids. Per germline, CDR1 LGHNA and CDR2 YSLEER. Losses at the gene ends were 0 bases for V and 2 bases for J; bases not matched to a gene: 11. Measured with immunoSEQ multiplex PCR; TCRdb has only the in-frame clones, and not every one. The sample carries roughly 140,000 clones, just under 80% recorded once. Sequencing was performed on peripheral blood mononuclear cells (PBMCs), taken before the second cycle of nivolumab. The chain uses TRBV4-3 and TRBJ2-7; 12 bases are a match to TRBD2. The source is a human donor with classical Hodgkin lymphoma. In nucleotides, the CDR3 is TGCGCCAGCAGCCAAGACCCGATGGGACTAGCGGGCGCCGCCTACGAGCAGTACTTC. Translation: CASSQDPMGLAGAAYEQYF.